These 32 T cell receptor beta chains were all obtained from the same sample, sequenced in a study of T-cell memory formation after mild COVID-19 (dated by TCRdb to the early 2020s). The protocol used for the library was 5' RACE. Data came from an Illumina NovaSeq 6000. The public reads were reprocessed in TCRdb via fastp at Q25 and MiXCR, keeping in-frame beta chains. Each entry merges the rows of one CDR3 protein and shows their most common DNA and genes. This sample is represented by 470,000 or so distinct CDR3 sequences; roughly 18% of them were singletons. The top ten clones comprise 9% to 15% of the sample. What was sequenced was PBMCs or a T cell subset sorted from them (not recorded which). These TCRs come from an adult woman who had mild COVID-19 (a few samples of this study predate the infection). The sample titles of this study are shuffled in the database, so cell type and time point are left out; the donor was told from shared clones.

This clonotype appeared many times. The gene calls are TRBV7-3 and TRBJ2-4; 9 nucleotides match TRBD1. V was pared by 3 bases and J by 7 bases, with 7 bases of the junction left unmatched. There are 15 residues in the CDR3. Per germline, CDR1 SGHTA and CDR2 FQGTGA. The CDR3 nucleotides are TGTGCCAGCAGCTTTCTACAGGGGGCCGAGAACATTCAGTACTTC. Its translation is CASSFLQGAENIQYF.

The genes are TRBV7-9 and TRBJ2-5; weak D call: TRBD2 (6 bases). Looked up from germline, CDR1 is SEHNR and CDR2 is FQNEAQ (reference sequence). The CDR3 contains 15 residues. Trimming stripped 4 bases from V and 1 base from J, with 13 bases between. CDR3 DNA sequence: TGTGCCAGCAGCTCGTATCAGGGACTCCAAGAGACCCAGTACTTC. It encodes CASSSYQGLQETQYF. The full variable domain, completed using reference TRBV7-9 and TRBJ2-5, is DTGVSQNPRHKITKRGQNVTFRCDPISEHNRLYWYRQTLGQGPEFLTYFQNEAQLEKSRLLSDRFSAERPKGSFSTLEIQRTEQGDSAMYLCASSSYQGLQETQYFGPGTRLLVL.

This clonotype was counted only a few times. This rearrangement joins TRBV7-8 to TRBJ2-3; D uncertain. Germline V gives CDR1 SGHVS, CDR2 FQNEAQ. Trimming removed 3 bases from V and 6 bases from J, with 10 bases in between. This CDR3 spans 13 amino acids. As DNA, the CDR3 is TGTGCCAGCAGCTTTTGGGCCGCCGATACGCAGTATTTT. The encoded protein is CASSFWAADTQYF.

Only a few counts were recorded for this clonotype. V gene TRBV7-2 combines with J gene TRBJ1-1; TRBD1 is a possible D gene (6 bases). V lost 3 bases, J lost 4 bases, and 9 bases lay in between. The CDR3 runs to 13 residues. In germline, CDR1 is SGHTA, CDR2 FQGNSA. Here the CDR3 DNA reads TGTGCCAGCAGCTTGCAGGGGCCCACTGAAGCTTTCTTT. This codes for CASSLQGPTEAFF.

This clonotype appeared a few times. This chain uses TRBV12-3 or TRBV12-4 with TRBJ2-1; 8 nucleotides line up with TRBD2. V lost 1 base and J lost 0; bases outside the gene matches: 5. The CDR3 sequence is 17 residues long. CDR3 amino acids: CASSLVALAGSYNEQFF. The CDR3 DNA reads TGTGCCAGCAGTTTAGTAGCTCTAGCGGGCTCCTACAATGAGCAGTTCTTC.

This clonotype was detected only a few times. This chain joins TRBV3-1 and TRBJ1-1; 9 nucleotides agree with TRBD1. Germline values: CDR1 LGHDT, CDR2 YNNKEL (reference sequence). V lost 4 bases, J lost 0 bases, and 3 bases stayed unmatched. The CDR3 covers 15 residues. This chain's CDR3 is CASSLQGAMNTEAFF. CDR3 DNA sequence: TGTGCCAGCAGCCTACAGGGGGCCATGAACACTGAAGCTTTCTTT.

This clonotype has only a few counts. V and J are TRBV2 and TRBJ2-1; a possible D gene is TRBD1 (5 bases). CDR1 is SNHLY, CDR2 FYNNEI, per germline. V gave up 7 bases and J gave up 6 bases, with 16 bases separating them. CDR3 length equals 14 residues. The CDR3 region has the DNA TGTGCCAGCATTGGCAGGGCTGTATCCAATGAGCAGTTCTTC. Its translation: CASIGRAVSNEQFF.

The chain uses TRBV11-2 and TRBJ2-5; D is possibly TRBD2 (6 bases). V lost 2 bases and J lost 5, with 12 bases in between. The CDR3 covers 14 residues. Germline V CDR1 and CDR2: SGHAT, FQNNGV. The CDR3 loop is CASSLIRGRETQYF. The CDR3 DNA reads TGTGCCAGCAGCTTAATTCGGGGGAGGGAGACCCAGTACTTC.

This clonotype was picked up a small number of times. This chain joins TRBV10-3 and TRBJ1-1; a possible D gene is TRBD1 (6 bases). The V end lost 6 bases, the J end lost 0 bases, and 17 bases lay between the germline ends. The germline V gene has CDR1 ENHRY and CDR2 SYGVKD. This CDR3 has 16 residues. CDR3 in amino acids: CAISGPRQDLNTEAFF. CDR3 bases: TGTGCCATCAGCGGTCCCCGACAGGATTTGAACACTGAAGCTTTCTTT.

CDR3 DNA: TGTGCCAGCACCGACCAGCGCCACGAGCAGTACTTC. Its protein product is CASTDQRHEQYF. The chain carries TRBV5-4 and TRBJ2-7; D gene uncertain. CDR1 is SGHNT, CDR2 YYREEE, per germline (reference sequence). Trimming pared 6 bases from V and 5 bases from J, leaving 12 bases between. The CDR3 covers 12 residues.

This clonotype occurred a few times. The gene calls are TRBV9 and TRBJ1-2, with 7 nucleotides matching TRBD1. CDR1 SGDLS and CDR2 YYNGEE come from the germline V gene. J lost 7 bases, V lost 6 bases, and 18 bases had no gene match. The CDR3 runs to 16 residues. CDR3 in DNA: TGTGCCAGCACCCGCCAGGGGGACTTATCGGACATTGGCTACACCTTC. Its protein product is CASTRQGDLSDIGYTF. The variable domain in full, with the rest retrieved from reference TRBV9 and TRBJ1-2, is DSGVTQTPKHLITATGQRVTLRCSPRSGDLSVYWYQQSLDQGLQFLIQYYNGEERAKGNILERFSAQQFPDLHSELNLSSLELGDSALYFCASTRQGDLSDIGYTFGSGTRLTVV.

This clonotype was seen a handful of times. V and J are TRBV5-6 and TRBJ2-5; TRBD2 matches 7 bases. CDR3 size: 16 residues. V trimming: 0 bases; J trimming: 1 base; junction bases outside the gene matches: 6. CDR1 is SGHDT, CDR2 YYEEEE, per germline. CDR3 loop: CASSLGSGVIQETQYF. CDR3 bases: TGTGCCAGCAGCTTGGGGAGCGGGGTAATCCAAGAGACCCAGTACTTC.

This clonotype was seen at least ten times. The genes are TRBV24-1 and TRBJ2-5; TRBD2 might be the D (5 bases). This CDR3 has 15 amino acids. Trimming left V 3 bases short and J 2 bases short, with 12 bases between. CDR1 is KGHDR, CDR2 SFDVKD, per germline. Written as DNA, the CDR3 is TGTGCCACCAGTGATCGATGGGAGAGACAAGAGACCCAGTACTTC. Translating it yields CATSDRWERQETQYF.

This clonotype was recorded a few times. The chain uses TRBV7-3 and TRBJ2-1; tentative D call: TRBD2 (6 bases). This CDR3 contains 14 residues. Looked up from germline, CDR1 is SGHTA and CDR2 is FQGTGA. Trimming pared 5 bases from V and 2 bases from J, leaving 10 bases between. CDR3: CASSHGGPYNEQFF. The CDR3 nucleotides read TGTGCCAGCAGCCACGGGGGACCCTACAATGAGCAGTTCTTC.

The sample holds a few counts of this clonotype. The V gene is TRBV11-3, the J gene TRBJ1-1; tentatively, D is TRBD1 (5 bases). The germline V gene encodes CDR1 SGHNT and CDR2 YENEEA. The CDR3 extends over 13 amino acids. V lost 5 bases, J lost 3 bases, and 10 bases lay in between. The CDR3 nucleotides read TGTGCCAGCAGCCCGGGGACGGACACTGAAGCTTTCTTT. It encodes CASSPGTDTEAFF.

The rearrangement joins TRBV6-1 to TRBJ2-3, with 9 positions matching TRBD2. Germline V CDR1 and CDR2: MNHNS, SASEGT. Trimming took 1 base from V and 0 from J; bases not matched to a gene: 2. This CDR3 comprises 16 residues. CDR3 nucleotides: TGTGCCAGCAGTGAAGGGGCGGGGGGGAGCACAGATACGCAGTATTTT. Translation: CASSEGAGGSTDTQYF.

Only one count was recorded for this clonotype. J is TRBJ2-5 and V is TRBV6-6; D unresolved. V lost 6 bases and J lost 5, with 13 bases in between. Germline V gives CDR1 MNHNY, CDR2 SVGAGI (reference sequence). The CDR3 runs to 13 residues. CDR3 sequence reads: CASRLTFGETQYF. In DNA form, the CDR3 reads TGTGCCAGCAGACTCACTTTTGGGGAGACCCAGTACTTC.

This chain joins TRBV3-1 and TRBJ2-7, with D hard to call. Germline-derived CDR1 and CDR2 are LGHDT and YNNKEL (reference sequence). This CDR3 region has 16 residues. Trimming cost V 2 bases and J 1 base, with 15 bases left between them. The CDR3 nucleotides are TGTGCCAGCAGCCAAACCCAGAGTCCACGGTCCTACGAGCAGTACTTC. This translates into CASSQTQSPRSYEQYF.

This sequence joins TRBV7-9 and TRBJ2-3; 8 nucleotides line up with TRBD1. The ends lost 5 bases at V and 5 bases at J; junction bases unmatched: 9. This CDR3 contains 15 residues. Germline values: CDR1 SEHNR, CDR2 FQNEAQ (reference sequence). The DNA for the CDR3 is TGTGCCAGCAGCCGCTGGACAGGGATTGGAGATACGCAGTATTTT. This encodes CASSRWTGIGDTQYF.

This clonotype was counted only a few times. V usage is TRBV6-2 or TRBV6-3 and J usage is TRBJ2-7; TRBD2 might be the D (5 bases). The V gene's germline CDR1 is MNHEY and CDR2 SVGEGT. The length of the CDR3 is 15 residues. Deletions cut 6 bases from V and 5 bases from J, with 20 bases between. The CDR3: CASRPTRLKLNEQYF. The DNA of the CDR3 is TGTGCCAGCAGACCCACTAGGCTCAAGCTCAACGAGCAGTACTTC.

V is TRBV18 and J is TRBJ1-6; 9 nucleotides agree with TRBD1. The CDR3 sequence is 15 residues long. V was pared by 5 bases and J by 7 bases, with 6 bases of the junction left unmatched. Germline V CDR1 and CDR2: KGHSH, LQKENI. The CDR3 loop reads CASSTGTGKNSPLHF. For the CDR3, the DNA is TGTGCCAGCTCAACCGGGACAGGGAAGAATTCACCCCTCCACTTT. The full variable domain, rest sourced from reference TRBV18 and TRBJ1-6, is NAGVMQNPRHLVRRRGQEARLRCSPMKGHSHVYWYRQLPEEGLKFMVYLQKENIIDESGMPKERFSAEFPKEGPSILRIQQVVRGDSAAYFCASSTGTGKNSPLHFGNGTRLTVT.

This clonotype came up a few times. This sequence joins TRBV29-1 and TRBJ2-5, with D perhaps matching TRBD1 or TRBD2 (5 bases each). Germline CDR1 SQVTM, CDR2 ANQGSEA. The ends were cut back, 2 bases at V and 5 bases at J, with 12 bases in the middle. The CDR3 runs 13 residues. The CDR3 DNA follows: TGCAGCGTTGAACCGAACTGGGGGGAGACCCAGTACTTC. This translates into CSVEPNWGETQYF.

This clonotype occurred a few times. The V and J genes are TRBV19 and TRBJ2-7, with 7 bases identical to TRBD1. CDR3 size: 13 residues. CDR1 is LNHDA and CDR2 is SQIVND in the germline V gene (reference sequence). V trimming: 3 bases; J trimming: 4 bases; junction bases outside the gene matches: 3. The CDR3 reads CASSMVRGYEQYF. The CDR3 DNA reads TGTGCCAGTAGTATGGTCAGGGGGTACGAGCAGTACTTC.

Many counts were recorded for this clonotype. The V and J genes are TRBV5-6 and TRBJ2-7, with D perhaps matching TRBD1 or TRBD2 (5 bases each). The CDR3 runs to 16 residues. From germline, CDR1 is SGHDT and CDR2 YYEEEE. V was cut by 4 bases and J by 2 bases, with 19 bases left in between. The CDR3 sequence: CASSPLGSADTYEQYF. In nucleotides, the CDR3 is TGTGCCAGCAGCCCCTTAGGGTCAGCGGACACCTACGAGCAGTACTTC.

There are a few counts of this clonotype. V gene TRBV5-5 combines with J gene TRBJ2-7; TRBD2 agrees at 7 bases. The J segment lost 2 bases and the V segment lost 4 bases, leaving 12 bases of the junction unmatched. The germline V gene has CDR1 SGHKS and CDR2 YYEKEE (reference sequence). The CDR3 is 16 residues long. CDR3 DNA: TGTGCCAGCAGCCCACCCTCCGCGACTAGCACCTACGAGCAGTACTTC. Amino acids: CASSPPSATSTYEQYF.

The chain uses TRBV3-1 and TRBJ2-6; no clear D. The V gene's germline CDR1 is LGHDT and CDR2 YNNKEL (reference sequence). The CDR3 contains 14 residues. The V end lost 8 bases, the J end lost 2 bases, and 10 bases lay between the germline ends. CDR3 sequence (DNA): TGTGCCAGCTCATTACACACTGGGGCCAACGTCCTGACTTTC. Its translation: CASSLHTGANVLTF.

The chain is built from TRBV27 and TRBJ1-1; no reliable D call. CDR1 is MNHEY and CDR2 is SMNVEV in the germline V gene (reference sequence). Trimming removed 5 bases at V and 0 bases at J, with 13 bases between. This CDR3 has 15 amino acids. The CDR3 sequence is CASSPAGNMNTEAFF. DNA of the CDR3: TGTGCCAGCAGTCCCGCAGGAAACATGAACACTGAAGCTTTCTTT.

This clonotype was found a few times. V is TRBV6-6 and J is TRBJ1-5, with D unclear. Trimming removed 6 bases from V and 2 bases from J, with 11 bases in between. Germline CDR1 and CDR2: MNHNY and SVGAGI (reference sequence). The CDR3 extends over 14 amino acids. CDR3 DNA: TGTGCCAGCAGCCTCAAATCGCGCAATCAGCCCCAGCATTTT. Translated, it gives CASSLKSRNQPQHF.

This clonotype was seen more than once but under ten times. V usage is TRBV11-2 and J usage is TRBJ2-3; 8 positions match TRBD2. This CDR3 comprises 22 residues. Germline V gene sequence: CDR1 SGHAT, CDR2 FQNNGV. Unmatched junction bases numbered 32, after V lost 6 bases and J lost 6 bases. The CDR3, as DNA: TGTGCCAGCAGACCTTACTTCGCCGGCGGCGGGAGGAAGGATGGTGGCCGCGATACGCAGTATTTT. As protein: CASRPYFAGGGRKDGGRDTQYF.

The CDR3 loop is CASSLVHNNSPLHF. The CDR3 DNA is TGTGCCAGCAGCTTAGTTCATAATAATTCACCCCTCCACTTT. The chain combines TRBV7-2 with TRBJ1-6; no reliable D call. V shed 1 base and J shed 5 bases, with 6 bases lying between them. Germline assignment: CDR1 SGHTA and CDR2 FQGNSA. The CDR3 totals 14 residues.

This clonotype was picked up a small number of times. As DNA, the CDR3 is TGTGCCAGCAGCCAGTATACAGGGGTAAATGAAAAACTGTTTTTT. It specifies CASSQYTGVNEKLFF. V is TRBV4-2 and J is TRBJ1-4; 7 bases map to TRBD1. The length of the CDR3 is 15 residues. After removal of 3 bases from V and 5 bases from J, the junction contained 6 bases not matched to a gene. From germline, CDR1 is LGHNA and CDR2 YNFKEQ.

The CDR3 bases are TGTGCCAGCAGCTTGGGTGGGCTGCGGGCCAAAAACATTCAGTACTTC. It is translated as CASSLGGLRAKNIQYF. This chain connects TRBV5-6 to TRBJ2-4; no reliable D call. This CDR3 spans 16 amino acids. The V end lost 0 bases, the J end lost 1 base, and 11 bases lay between the germline ends. Germline CDR1 SGHDT, CDR2 YYEEEE.